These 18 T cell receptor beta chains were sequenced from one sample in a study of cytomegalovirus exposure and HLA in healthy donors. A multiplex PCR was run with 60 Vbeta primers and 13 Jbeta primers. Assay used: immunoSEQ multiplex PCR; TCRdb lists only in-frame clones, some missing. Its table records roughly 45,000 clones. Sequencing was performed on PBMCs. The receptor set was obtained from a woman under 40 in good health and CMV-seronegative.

The CDR3, as DNA: TGTGCCAGCAGCATTAGCGGGAGGGCCCTCGGAACAGATACGCAGTATTTT. This encodes CASSISGRALGTDTQYF. This rearrangement joins TRBV11-2 to TRBJ2-3, with TRBD2 identical over 11 bases. With 5 bases clipped from V and 3 bases from J, the junction kept 10 bases outside the gene matches. Germline CDR1 is SGHAT and CDR2 is FQNNGV. This CDR3 has 17 residues.

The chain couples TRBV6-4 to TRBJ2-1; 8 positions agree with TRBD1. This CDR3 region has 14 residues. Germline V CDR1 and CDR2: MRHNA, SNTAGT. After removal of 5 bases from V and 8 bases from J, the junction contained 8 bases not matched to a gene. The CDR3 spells CASSRTGLIDEQFF. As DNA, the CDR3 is TGTGCCAGCAGTAGGACAGGGCTTATAGATGAGCAGTTCTTC.

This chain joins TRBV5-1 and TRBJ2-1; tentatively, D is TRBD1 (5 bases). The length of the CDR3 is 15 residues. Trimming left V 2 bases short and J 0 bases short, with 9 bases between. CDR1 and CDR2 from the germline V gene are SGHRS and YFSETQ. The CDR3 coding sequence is TGCGCCAGCAGCTTACAGGATAGCTCCTACAATGAGCAGTTCTTC. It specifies CASSLQDSSYNEQFF.

The CDR3 nucleotides are TGTGCCAGCAGCCCGCGCGAGGGCGGAGGGAACACCGGGGAGCTGTTTTTT. Protein product: CASSPREGGGNTGELFF. The chain recombines TRBV7-9 with TRBJ2-2, with D perhaps TRBD2 (5 bases). The germline CDR1 and CDR2 sequences are SEHNR and FQNEAQ (reference sequence). Trimming left V 5 bases short and J 1 base short, with 17 bases between. The CDR3 has 17 residues.

This CDR3 reads CALGQPYEQYF. CDR3 in DNA: TGTGCCCTCGGACAGCCCTACGAGCAGTACTTC. The rearrangement links TRBV30 to TRBJ2-7, with D tentatively TRBD1 (6 bases). From germline, CDR1 is GTSNPN and CDR2 SVGIG (reference sequence). Trimming removed 8 bases at V and 2 bases at J, with 10 bases between. The CDR3 consists of 11 residues.

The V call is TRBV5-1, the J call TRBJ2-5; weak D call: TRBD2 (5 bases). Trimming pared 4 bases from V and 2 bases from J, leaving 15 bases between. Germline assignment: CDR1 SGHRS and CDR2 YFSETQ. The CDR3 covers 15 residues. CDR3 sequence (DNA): TGCGCCAGCAGCAGCGGACCGTCGTTACAAGAGACCCAGTACTTC. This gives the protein CASSSGPSLQETQYF.

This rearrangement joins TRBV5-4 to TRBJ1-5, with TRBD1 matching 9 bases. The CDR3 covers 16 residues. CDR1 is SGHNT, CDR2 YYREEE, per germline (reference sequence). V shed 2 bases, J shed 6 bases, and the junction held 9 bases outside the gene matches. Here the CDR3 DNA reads TGTGCCAGCAGCTTCTTCCCGGGACAGGGAATTCAGCCCCAGCATTTT. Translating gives CASSFFPGQGIQPQHF. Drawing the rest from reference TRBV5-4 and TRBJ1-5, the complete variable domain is ETGVTQSPTHLIKTRGQQVTLRCSSQSGHNTVSWYQQALGQGPQFIFQYYREEENGRGNFPPRFSGLQFPNYSSELNVNALELDDSALYLCASSFFPGQGIQPQHFGDGTRLSIL.

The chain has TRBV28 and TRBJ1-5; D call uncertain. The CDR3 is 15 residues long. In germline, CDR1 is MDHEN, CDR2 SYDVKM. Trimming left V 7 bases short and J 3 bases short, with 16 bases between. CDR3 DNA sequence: TGTGCCAGCACAGTTTACCGTTCCCTCAATCAGCCCCAGCATTTT. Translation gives CASTVYRSLNQPQHF.

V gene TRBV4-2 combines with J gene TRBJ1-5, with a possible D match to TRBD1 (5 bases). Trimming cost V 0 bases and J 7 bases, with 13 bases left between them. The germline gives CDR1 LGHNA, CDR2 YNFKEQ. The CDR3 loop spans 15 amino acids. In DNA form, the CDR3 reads TGTGCCAGCAGCCAAGATTTGGACAAGTTACAGCCCCAGCATTTT. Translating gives CASSQDLDKLQPQHF.

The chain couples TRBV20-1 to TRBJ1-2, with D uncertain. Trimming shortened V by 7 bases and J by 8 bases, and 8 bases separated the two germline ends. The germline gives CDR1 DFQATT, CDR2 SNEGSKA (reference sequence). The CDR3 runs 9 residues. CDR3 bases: TGCAGTGGACCAGGAGGCTACACCTTC. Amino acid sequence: CSGPGGYTF.

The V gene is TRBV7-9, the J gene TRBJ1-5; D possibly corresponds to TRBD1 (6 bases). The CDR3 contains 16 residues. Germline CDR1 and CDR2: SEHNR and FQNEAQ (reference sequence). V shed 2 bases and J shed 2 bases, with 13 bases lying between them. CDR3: CASSLSGGRGNQPQHF. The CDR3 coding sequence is TGTGCCAGCAGCTTATCGGGGGGCAGGGGCAATCAGCCCCAGCATTTT.

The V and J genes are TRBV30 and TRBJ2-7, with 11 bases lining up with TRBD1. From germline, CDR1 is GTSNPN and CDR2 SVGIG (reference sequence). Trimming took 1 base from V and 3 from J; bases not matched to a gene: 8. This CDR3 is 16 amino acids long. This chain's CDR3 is CAWSASGTGGYYEQYF. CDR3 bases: TGTGCCTGGAGTGCCTCCGGGACAGGGGGATACTACGAGCAGTACTTC.

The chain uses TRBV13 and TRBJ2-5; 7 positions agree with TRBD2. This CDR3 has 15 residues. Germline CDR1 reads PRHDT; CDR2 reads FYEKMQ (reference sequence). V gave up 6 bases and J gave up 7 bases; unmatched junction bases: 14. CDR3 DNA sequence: TGTGCCAGCAGGGCGGGAGTAGGCCCGCTGGGGACCCAGTACTTC. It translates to CASRAGVGPLGTQYF.

The CDR3 nucleotides read TGTGCCAGCTCCCCCCAGGGAAATAGCAATCAGCCCCAGCATTTT. Encoded protein: CASSPQGNSNQPQHF. The gene calls are TRBV18 and TRBJ1-5; a possible D gene is TRBD1 (5 bases). Germline V gene data show CDR1 as KGHSH and CDR2 as LQKENI. The CDR3 covers 15 residues. Trimming took 6 bases from V and 0 from J, leaving 12 bases between them.

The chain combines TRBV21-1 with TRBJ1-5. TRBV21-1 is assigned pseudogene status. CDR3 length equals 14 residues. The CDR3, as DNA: TGTGCCAGCAGTGGCGGGACGAGCAATCAGCCCCAGCATTTT. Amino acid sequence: CASSGGTSNQPQHF.

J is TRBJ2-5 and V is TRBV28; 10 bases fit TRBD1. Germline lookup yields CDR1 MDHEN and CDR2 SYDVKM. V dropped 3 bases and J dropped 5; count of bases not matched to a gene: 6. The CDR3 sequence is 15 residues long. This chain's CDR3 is CASSFMTGGGETQYF. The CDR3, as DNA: TGTGCCAGCAGTTTTATGACAGGGGGCGGTGAGACCCAGTACTTC.

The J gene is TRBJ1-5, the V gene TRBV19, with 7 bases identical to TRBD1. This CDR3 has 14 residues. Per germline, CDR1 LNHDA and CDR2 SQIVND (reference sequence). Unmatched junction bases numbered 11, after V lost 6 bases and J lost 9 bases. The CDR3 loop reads CASSGGQIIWPQHF. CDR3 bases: TGTGCCAGTAGCGGGGGACAGATCATATGGCCCCAGCATTTT.

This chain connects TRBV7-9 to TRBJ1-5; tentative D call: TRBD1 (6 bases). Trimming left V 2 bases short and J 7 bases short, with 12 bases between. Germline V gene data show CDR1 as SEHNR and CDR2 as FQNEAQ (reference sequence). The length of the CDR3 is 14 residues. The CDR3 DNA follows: TGTGCCAGCAGCTTACAGGGGCCTGGGCAGCCCCAGCATTTT. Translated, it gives CASSLQGPGQPQHF.